This is a list of T cell receptor beta chains from one sample in a study of cytomegalovirus exposure and HLA in healthy donors. Sequencing was performed with immunoSEQ multiplex PCR; in TCRdb, only in-frame clones are kept and a portion is missing. The table has around 170,000 clones, around four fifths seen once. Sequenced material: PBMCs. The receptors were gathered from a woman aged 50 to 65 in good health and CMV-seropositive. Each CDR3 is given without its conserved first and last residue. The order of the fields is V gene, CDR3 protein.

V: TRBV5-4
CDR3: ASSLALSQNTEAF

V: TRBV7-9
CDR3: ASSPRLAGRGTDTQY

V: TRBV5-1
CDR3: ASSLVAGTDTQY

V: TRBV2
CDR3: ASSRGGNTQY

V: TRBV4-1
CDR3: ASSQGEVGGGYGYT

V: TRBV6-1
CDR3: ASRENQRGGQREQY

V: TRBV2
CDR3: ASSGTSGGLWEQY

V: TRBV9
CDR3: ASSLFGTRGKNEQF

V: TRBV5-1
CDR3: ASSLTAGGTYEQY

V: TRBV4-1
CDR3: ASSQMGGSKKLF

V: TRBV7-9
CDR3: ASSLAPGGSTQY

V: TRBV29-1
CDR3: SVEDGRDIQY

V: TRBV6-1
CDR3: ASSSPGAQY

V: TRBV5-1
CDR3: ASSLNSNEQF

V: TRBV2
CDR3: ASSGDRVSYEQY

V: TRBV6-6
CDR3: ASSYSGTSGNTIY

V: TRBV6-5
CDR3: ASRSEDGVYEQY

V: TRBV4-1
CDR3: ASSQVGRVETQY

V: TRBV6-6
CDR3: ASSSSGQGVQPQH

V: TRBV9
CDR3: ASSVGQGADQPQH

V: TRBV10-3
CDR3: AISETSGETQY

V: TRBV6-5
CDR3: ASSPTEMNTEAF

V: TRBV5-4
CDR3: ASSLSGTGRGKKLF

V: TRBV10-3
CDR3: AIKSAGESSYNEQF

V: TRBV2
CDR3: ASSRQALNYGYT

V: TRBV11-1
CDR3: ASSARTGGTDNEQF

V: TRBV6-5
CDR3: ASSYGLAGTDTQY

V: TRBV2
CDR3: ASSEERGTYEQY

V: TRBV9
CDR3: ASSASFGTGELF

V: TRBV11-2
CDR3: ASSYGQGVRETQY

V: TRBV7-2
CDR3: ASSHWPGQPQH

V: TRBV30
CDR3: ACAQGKEETQY

V: TRBV6-5
CDR3: ASGQGFGEKLF

V: TRBV10-3
CDR3: AISDSSGTGGGYGYT

V: TRBV19
CDR3: ASSPWERGHNEQF

V: TRBV28
CDR3: ASRSGGTAGNTIY

V: TRBV18
CDR3: ASSPPGGLSYEQY

V: TRBV9
CDR3: ASSRYSGTVYNEQF

V: TRBV9
CDR3: ASSVVPRGLAGELF

V: TRBV7-2
CDR3: ASSLAGRQPQH

V: TRBV6-1
CDR3: ASSRQGGNQPQH

V: TRBV9
CDR3: ASSVGGSTYNEQF

V: TRBV5-4
CDR3: ASSLASAGSDTQY

V: TRBV28
CDR3: ASRGQQKRGGRETQY

V: TRBV10-3
CDR3: AISEWGGDTEAF

V: TRBV5-6
CDR3: ASSPSWAGEAF

V: TRBV9
CDR3: ASSPSGGGSTEAF

V: TRBV19
CDR3: ASSTFERGSYEQY

V: TRBV2
CDR3: ASSEAHPQVSREPQH

V: TRBV11-1
CDR3: ASSQRLQGEGGYT

V: TRBV5-1
CDR3: ASSPGQGALGNQPQH

V: TRBV7-2
CDR3: ASSPDSGMREQY

V: TRBV5-4
CDR3: ASTFQTGQNTGELF

V: TRBV9
CDR3: ASSVVLAGEHRGAV

V: TRBV11-3
CDR3: ASSDRGQNTGELF

V: TRBV5-6
CDR3: ASSLVGVQGNTEAF

V: TRBV5-1
CDR3: ASSGGSESYNEQF

V: TRBV11-3
CDR3: ASSLLAGGGQETQY

V: TRBV4-1
CDR3: ASSRWGGQPEAF